This entry lists 13 T cell receptor beta chains sequenced from one sample in a study of spatial heterogeneity in lung cancer. Time point given: sample taken at primary tumor resection. In TCRdb, the 5' RACE reads were re-called with MiXCR into one record per CDR3 protein. The table includes about 78,000 distinct CDR3 sequences, 8% detected once. The sample consisted of PBMCs, taken at surgery. The receptors stem from a male donor with early-stage non-small cell lung cancer.

The V call is TRBV29-1, the J call TRBJ1-2, with a possible D match to TRBD1 (6 bases). In germline, CDR1 is SQVTM, CDR2 ANQGSEA. The CDR3 extends over 14 amino acids. Deletions cut 4 bases from V and 0 bases from J, with 12 bases between. Here the CDR3 DNA reads TGCAGCGTTGGACAGGATAGAGCTAACTATGGCTACACCTTC. Translating it yields CSVGQDRANYGYTF. The full variable domain, completed using reference TRBV29-1 and TRBJ1-2, is SAVISQKPSRDICQRGTSLTIQCQVDSQVTMMFWYRQQPGQSLTLIATANQGSEATYESGFVIDKFPISRPNLTFSTLTVSNMSPEDSSIYLCSVGQDRANYGYTFGSGTRLTVV.

J is TRBJ2-7 and V is TRBV7-9, with 7 nucleotides matching TRBD1. V was clipped by 2 bases and J by 1 base; unmatched bases: 11. There are 17 residues in the CDR3. The germline CDR1 and CDR2 sequences are SEHNR and FQNEAQ (reference sequence). CDR3 sequence (DNA): TGTGCCAGCAGCTTACCCCGACAGGGCCCTGCTTCCTACGAGCAGTACTTC. Translated: CASSLPRQGPASYEQYF.

This clonotype was counted between two and nine times. The chain has TRBV2 and TRBJ1-2; D unresolved. This CDR3 is 14 amino acids long. The germline V gene has CDR1 SNHLY and CDR2 FYNNEI. V lost 3 bases and J lost 8, with 16 bases in between. CDR3 protein: CASSDQIGGYGYTF. CDR3 nucleotides: TGTGCCAGCAGTGATCAGATTGGCGGATACGGCTACACCTTC.

The chain couples TRBV6-2 or TRBV6-3 to TRBJ2-5; the match to TRBD2 covers 7 bases. Germline trimming cut 6 bases from V and 4 bases from J; bases unmatched to any gene: 14. Germline V CDR1 and CDR2: MNHEY, SVGEGT. CDR3 length: 16 amino acids. CDR3 in amino acids: CASSRATSPVAETQYF. The CDR3 DNA sequence: TGTGCCAGCAGCAGGGCGACTAGCCCGGTGGCAGAGACCCAGTACTTC.

This clonotype was seen ten or more times. The chain couples TRBV11-2 to TRBJ2-1; no clear D. There are 15 residues in the CDR3. V shed 5 bases and J shed 0 bases, with 11 bases lying between them. Looked up from germline, CDR1 is SGHAT and CDR2 is FQNNGV. The CDR3 loop reads CASSPDPTSYNEQFF. CDR3 bases: TGTGCCAGCAGCCCCGACCCTACCTCCTACAATGAGCAGTTCTTC. Full variable domain (rest looked up from reference TRBV11-2 and TRBJ2-1): EAGVAQSPRYKIIEKRQSVAFWCNPISGHATLYWYQQILGQGPKLLIQFQNNGVVDDSQLPKDRFSAERLKGVDSTLKIQPAKLEDSAVYLCASSPDPTSYNEQFFGPGTRLTVL.

The rearrangement uses TRBV6-5 and TRBJ1-1; D ambiguous. The ends were cut back, 3 bases at V and 4 bases at J, with 9 bases in the middle. This CDR3 spans 13 amino acids. Germline V gene sequence: CDR1 MNHEY, CDR2 SVGAGI. CDR3 in amino acids: CASSYGRATEAFF. The CDR3 DNA follows: TGTGCCAGCAGTTATGGGAGGGCCACTGAAGCTTTCTTT.

This clonotype was observed at least ten times. The chain couples TRBV2 to TRBJ2-7, with TRBD1 as a possible D gene (5 bases). The CDR3 extends over 13 amino acids. Germline CDR1 and CDR2: SNHLY and FYNNEI. V dropped 1 base and J dropped 2 bases, with 6 bases sitting between them. The CDR3 spells CASSEVTAYEQYF. The CDR3 coding sequence is TGTGCCAGCAGTGAAGTGACAGCCTACGAGCAGTACTTC. Filled out from reference TRBV2 and TRBJ2-7, the complete variable domain reads EPEVTQTPSHQVTQMGQEVILRCVPISNHLYFYWYRQILGQKVEFLVSFYNNEISEKSEIFDDQFSVERPDGSNFTLKIRSTKLEDSAMYFCASSEVTAYEQYFGPGTRLTVT.

This clonotype was seen repeatedly, ten times or more. This chain uses TRBV10-3 with TRBJ2-7, with 7 bases lining up with TRBD1. The CDR3 sequence is 14 residues long. The V and J ends lost 7 bases and 2 bases, in that order; junction bases with no gene match: 8. From germline, CDR1 is ENHRY and CDR2 SYGVKD. CDR3 bases: TGTGCCATCACCCCCGGACAGGCCACCTACGAGCAGTACTTC. The encoded protein is CAITPGQATYEQYF.

This clonotype was counted many times. The chain is built from TRBV12-3 or TRBV12-4 and TRBJ1-2; D uncertain. There are 11 residues in the CDR3. V was clipped by 3 bases and J by 4 bases, with 3 bases between them. In nucleotides, the CDR3 is TGTGCCAGCAGTTTCGGCTATGGCTACACCTTC. This translates into CASSFGYGYTF.

In its sample, this clonotype was seen many times. The chain employs TRBV11-2 and TRBJ1-2; 7 bases are a match to TRBD1. Germline V lookup: CDR1 SGHAT, CDR2 FQNNGV. The CDR3 has 15 residues. The ends lost 5 bases at V and 7 bases at J; junction bases unmatched: 13. The CDR3 loop reads CASSPTTGQDAGYTF. DNA of the CDR3: TGTGCCAGCAGCCCAACGACCGGACAGGACGCTGGCTACACCTTC.

The chain has TRBV19 and TRBJ2-2, with TRBD1 as a possible D gene (6 bases). Deletions cut 4 bases from V and 0 bases from J, with 18 bases between. Germline values: CDR1 LNHDA, CDR2 SQIVND (reference sequence). The CDR3 runs to 18 residues. The CDR3 sequence: CASSTWTEIHTNTGELFF. As DNA, the CDR3 is TGTGCCAGTAGTACATGGACAGAAATTCATACGAACACCGGGGAGCTGTTTTTT.

Ten or more counts support this clonotype. The chain carries TRBV7-9 and TRBJ2-7; the D gene could be TRBD1 or TRBD2 (6 bases each). V shed 6 bases and J shed 3 bases, with 15 bases lying between them. Germline V gene sequence: CDR1 SEHNR, CDR2 FQNEAQ (reference sequence). The CDR3 length is 14 residues. The CDR3 sequence is CASRDRRGSYEQYF. CDR3 coding DNA: TGTGCCAGCAGAGACAGGAGGGGAAGCTACGAGCAGTACTTC.

The chain has TRBV29-1 and TRBJ2-1, with 14 bases that match TRBD2. The CDR3 totals 16 residues. With 5 bases clipped from V and 0 bases from J, the junction kept 3 bases outside the gene matches. Germline CDR1 is SQVTM and CDR2 is ANQGSEA. The CDR3 protein is CSVQTSGRVSYNEQFF. The CDR3 nucleotides are TGCAGCGTTCAGACTAGCGGGAGGGTCTCCTACAATGAGCAGTTCTTC.